The clone carrying this T cell receptor beta chain was detected once. Its antigen is currently unknown. The CDR3 has 16 residues. Germline V lookup: CDR1 SGDLS, CDR2 YYNGEE. V lost 2 bases, J lost 9 bases, and 14 bases stayed unmatched. Libraries were prepared by immunoSEQ multiplex PCR; TCRdb keeps only in-frame clonotypes and omits some of them. The sample has approximately 84,000 clones; around 86% are singletons. The data originate from a study of T cell responses to AZD1222 COVID-19 vaccine. Study-level results: Most donors were white British, females outnumbered males, and clonal diversity was possibly underestimated. There were repertoire samples only from the period after the peak T cell response. Reportedly, nearly half the spike-specific TCRs target unmutated variant regions.

The TCR sequence derives from an adult in good health. The V and J genes are TRBV9 and TRBJ2-1; 7 positions match TRBD2. The specimen comprised peripheral blood, sampled on day 0 of AZD1222 vaccination. The DNA for the CDR3 is TGTGCCAGCAGCGTCCGGGCGGGAGTGGTCCGAGGTGAGCAGTTCTTC. Translating it yields CASSVRAGVVRGEQFF.